These 17 T cell receptor beta chains originate from one sample sequenced in a study of cytomegalovirus exposure and HLA in healthy donors. It was with 60 Vbeta and 13 Jbeta primers that the PCR ran. TCRdb's copy holds only in-frame clones and misses some; the assay was immunoSEQ multiplex PCR. The sample consists of 90,000 to 120,000 clones, under 85% of them appearing once. The sequencing input was PBMCs. The source of these receptors is a male donor in good health and CMV-seronegative.

V and J are TRBV6-1 and TRBJ2-6; tentatively, D is TRBD1 (6 bases). V dropped 7 bases and J dropped 1 base, with 8 bases sitting between them. Germline V gives CDR1 MNHNS, CDR2 SASEGT. This CDR3 region has 14 residues. The CDR3 here is CASKTGSGANVLTF. CDR3 DNA sequence: TGTGCCAGCAAAACAGGGTCTGGGGCCAACGTCCTGACTTTC.

This clone was recorded a few times. The chain joins TRBV6-5 to TRBJ2-3, with unresolved D. Trimming shortened V by 4 bases and J by 0 bases, and 8 bases separated the two germline ends. Germline assignment: CDR1 MNHEY and CDR2 SVGAGI. The CDR3 has 14 residues. The DNA of the CDR3 is TGTGCCAGCAGTTTAGCCCAGAGCACAGATACGCAGTATTTT. Encoded protein: CASSLAQSTDTQYF.

V and J are TRBV7-2 and TRBJ2-3, with D possibly TRBD2 on 5 matching bases. The V gene lost 1 base and the J gene lost 0 bases, with 11 bases spanning the gap. Germline assignment: CDR1 SGHTA and CDR2 FQGNSA. The CDR3 is 16 amino acids. This CDR3 is CASSLDNRGSTDTQYF. The CDR3, as DNA: TGTGCCAGCAGCTTAGACAACCGGGGTAGCACAGATACGCAGTATTTT.

This clone showed up just once. This chain joins TRBV7-2 and TRBJ2-7; 9 bases fit TRBD2. The junction had 5 bases not matched to a gene; V was cut back by 5 bases and J by 0 bases. The CDR3 is 15 residues long. Germline CDR1 and CDR2: SGHTA and FQGNSA. CDR3 in DNA: TGTGCCAGCAGCCAGAGGACTAGCGACTCCTACGAGCAGTACTTC. Translating gives CASSQRTSDSYEQYF. Combining the CDR3 with reference TRBV7-2 and TRBJ2-7 gives the whole variable domain GAGVSQSPSNKVTEKGKDVELRCDPISGHTALYWYRQSLGQGLEFLIYFQGNSAPDKSGLPSDRFSAERTGGSVSTLTIQRTQQEDSAVYLCASSQRTSDSYEQYFGPGTRLTVT.

This sequence joins TRBV5-1 and TRBJ2-5; D is uncertain. Germline loops: CDR1 SGHRS, CDR2 YFSETQ. Trimming stripped 0 bases from V and 5 bases from J, with 8 bases between. The CDR3 is 13 residues long. In DNA, the CDR3 is TGCGCCAGCAGCTTGGCTGAGGCCGAGACCCAGTACTTC. It is translated as CASSLAEAETQYF.

J is TRBJ2-1 and V is TRBV2; 9 bases are a match to TRBD1. The trim removed 9 bases at V and 12 bases at J, leaving 9 bases unmatched. The CDR3 consists of 12 residues. The V gene's germline CDR1 is SNHLY and CDR2 FYNNEI. The CDR3 region has the DNA TGTGCCAGTATTTCGACAGGGGGTCGGCAGTTCTTC. Translation gives CASISTGGRQFF.

V and J are TRBV19 and TRBJ2-7, with TRBD2 identical over 8 bases. V dropped 5 bases and J dropped 6; count of bases not matched to a gene: 9. The CDR3 spans 14 residues. Germline lookup yields CDR1 LNHDA and CDR2 SQIVND (reference sequence). CDR3 sequence (DNA): TGTGCCAGTAGTGTCCCGGGACTAGGTCCCGAGCAGTACTTC. It codes for CASSVPGLGPEQYF.

The chain uses TRBV5-6 and TRBJ1-1; 8 nucleotides agree with TRBD1. This CDR3 is built from 13 residues. V dropped 3 bases and J dropped 4; count of bases not matched to a gene: 2. Germline loops: CDR1 SGHDT, CDR2 YYEEEE. The DNA of the CDR3 is TGTGCCAGCAGCTCAACAGGGGGCACTGAAGCTTTCTTT. It specifies CASSSTGGTEAFF.

The gene calls are TRBV4-2 and TRBJ1-1, with a possible D match to TRBD1 (6 bases). Germline CDR1 reads LGHNA; CDR2 reads YNFKEQ. V was cut by 0 bases and J by 7 bases, with 15 bases left in between. This CDR3 contains 15 residues. CDR3 DNA: TGTGCCAGCAGCCAAGAGAGAACAGGGTTTGGTGAAGCTTTCTTT. Translated, it gives CASSQERTGFGEAFF.

This rearrangement joins TRBV2 to TRBJ1-1, with 9 bases aligning to TRBD1. The V gene end was trimmed by 6 bases and the J gene end by 1 base; junction bases not matched to a gene: 6. From germline, CDR1 is SNHLY and CDR2 FYNNEI. The CDR3 totals 15 residues. DNA for the CDR3: TGTGCCAGCAGGACCCGGGACAGGGAGAACACTGAAGCTTTCTTT. It translates to CASRTRDRENTEAFF. Filled out from reference TRBV2 and TRBJ1-1, the complete variable domain reads EPEVTQTPSHQVTQMGQEVILRCVPISNHLYFYWYRQILGQKVEFLVSFYNNEISEKSEIFDDQFSVERPDGSNFTLKIRSTKLEDSAMYFCASRTRDRENTEAFFGQGTRLTVV.

The chain carries TRBV7-9 and TRBJ2-2; the match to TRBD2 covers 8 bases. Unmatched junction bases numbered 2, after V lost 5 bases and J lost 3 bases. The CDR3 covers 14 residues. The germline gives CDR1 SEHNR, CDR2 FQNEAQ (reference sequence). CDR3 in DNA: TGTGCCAGCAGCGGGACTAGAGACACCGGGGAGCTGTTTTTT. Amino acids: CASSGTRDTGELFF.

The V and J genes are TRBV28 and TRBJ1-1; D ambiguous. Deletions cut 5 bases from V and 10 bases from J, with 26 bases between. Germline CDR1 is MDHEN and CDR2 is SYDVKM. This CDR3 comprises 16 residues. The CDR3 DNA sequence: TGTGCCAGCAGTCAAGCACAACTCCGAACCTCAAGAGGAGCTTTCTTT. Translating it yields CASSQAQLRTSRGAFF.

V usage is TRBV19 and J usage is TRBJ2-1, with 8 bases matching TRBD1. This CDR3 has 16 amino acids. V dropped 5 bases and J dropped 6; count of bases not matched to a gene: 12. Germline V gives CDR1 LNHDA, CDR2 SQIVND (reference sequence). The CDR3 region has the DNA TGTGCCAGTAGTGTCCGGACAGGGAGGCTGCTCAATGAGCAGTTCTTC. Encoded protein: CASSVRTGRLLNEQFF.

The CDR3 loop is CASSVRSGSGDEQYF. In DNA, the CDR3 is TGTGCCAGCAGCGTCAGGAGCGGGAGTGGAGACGAGCAGTACTTC. The chain combines TRBV9 with TRBJ2-7, with TRBD2 identical over 8 bases. The germline CDR1 and CDR2 sequences are SGDLS and YYNGEE. The trim removed 2 bases at V and 5 bases at J, leaving 9 bases unmatched. The length of the CDR3 is 15 residues.

This clone was detected once. The rearrangement links TRBV9 to TRBJ2-2, with 9 nucleotides matching TRBD1. The germline V gene has CDR1 SGDLS and CDR2 YYNGEE. Unmatched junction bases numbered 10, after V lost 0 bases and J lost 7 bases. The CDR3 has 17 residues. The CDR3 loop is CASSVAGTGMVNGELFF. CDR3 sequence (DNA): TGTGCCAGCAGCGTAGCTGGGACAGGGATGGTCAACGGGGAGCTGTTTTTT.

This chain joins TRBV19 and TRBJ2-3, with 11 positions matching TRBD2. CDR1 is LNHDA, CDR2 SQIVND, per germline (reference sequence). After removal of 11 bases from V and 0 bases from J, the junction contained 19 bases not matched to a gene. CDR3 length: 19 amino acids. In nucleotides, the CDR3 is TGTGCCCTTAGTCCAGGGGGTAGCGGGAGGGTGACTAGCACAGATACGCAGTATTTT. It is translated as CALSPGGSGRVTSTDTQYF.

The chain joins TRBV14 to TRBJ2-7; D perhaps matches TRBD2 (6 bases). V dropped 4 bases and J dropped 2 bases, with 18 bases sitting between them. The V gene's germline CDR1 is SGHDN and CDR2 FVKESK. This CDR3 contains 16 residues. The CDR3 bases are TGTGCCAGCAGCCGGGGACTCGCCGCGTCGACCTACGAGCAGTACTTC. This translates into CASSRGLAASTYEQYF.